The rows below give T cell receptor beta chains drawn from one sample of a study of T cell responses to AZD1222 COVID-19 vaccine. TCRdb keeps only in-frame clones here, not all; method: immunoSEQ multiplex PCR. The sample carries about 120,000 clones, approximately 86% recorded once. The sample here was peripheral blood, taken on day 0 of AZD1222 vaccination. The receptor set was obtained from an adult in good health. Both conserved end residues are part of each CDR3. The D gene is left open where the match is weak. Not all rows give a size; the values are once, few, many and, for expanded clones, a class.

v_gene,d_gene,abundance,j_gene,CDR3aa,CDR3nt
TRBV2,NA,NA,TRBJ2-5,CASTGRGIAETQYF,TGTGCCAGCACGGGCCGGGGGATTGCGGAGACCCAGTACTTC
TRBV11-1,NA,once,TRBJ2-5,CASSLAPNWRETQYF,TGTGCCAGCAGCTTAGCCCCTAATTGGCGGGAGACCCAGTACTTC
TRBV6-5,NA,NA,TRBJ1-1,CASRIEVNTEAFF,TGTGCCAGCAGGATCGAGGTGAACACTGAAGCTTTCTTT
TRBV10-2,TRBD1,NA,TRBJ2-7,CASSEVIRATGEQYF,TGCGCCAGCAGTGAGGTCATCCGGGCGACAGGGGAGCAGTACTTC
TRBV5-6,NA,NA,TRBJ2-3,CASSTSSTDTQYF,TGTGCCAGCAGCACCTCTAGCACAGATACGCAGTATTTT
TRBV27,TRBD2,NA,TRBJ2-5,CASSSRRTSGQETQYF,TGTGCCAGCAGTTCACGACGGACTAGCGGCCAAGAGACCCAGTACTTC
TRBV4-1,NA,NA,TRBJ1-2,CASSQDKGYYGYTF,TGCGCCAGCAGCCAAGATAAGGGCTACTATGGCTACACCTTC
TRBV2,NA,NA,TRBJ2-3,CASSESSVGRTDTQYF,TGTGCCAGCAGTGAGTCTAGCGTAGGGCGCACAGATACGCAGTATTTT
TRBV27,NA,NA,TRBJ2-1,CASRLRLDYNEQFF,TGTGCCAGCAGGCTGCGACTCGACTACAATGAGCAGTTCTTC
TRBV30,NA,NA,TRBJ1-6,CAWSPRPSPLHF,TGTGCCTGGAGTCCACGGCCGTCACCCCTCCACTTT
TRBV10-3,NA,NA,TRBJ2-2,CAISESLTNTGELFF,TGTGCCATCAGTGAGTCCCTTACGAACACCGGGGAGCTGTTTTTT
TRBV25-1,NA,NA,TRBJ1-2,CASSALGAGYTF,TGTGCCAGCAGTGCCCTGGGGGCTGGCTACACCTTC
TRBV28,TRBD1,NA,TRBJ1-1,CAIQGGNTEAFF,TGTGCCATCCAGGGGGGGAACACTGAAGCTTTCTTT
TRBV7-8,NA,NA,TRBJ1-5,CASSLGGVGSNQPQHF,TGTGCCAGCAGCCTTGGGGGGGTCGGCAGCAATCAGCCCCAGCATTTT
TRBV6-1,NA,NA,TRBJ1-3,CASSVSRRSSGNTIYF,TGTGCCAGCAGTGTCTCACGGAGGAGCTCTGGAAACACCATATATTTT
TRBV11-3,NA,few,TRBJ2-5,CASSLGGRMGETQYF,TGTGCCAGCAGCTTAGGAGGCCGGATGGGGGAGACCCAGTACTTC
TRBV29-1,NA,NA,TRBJ2-7,CSVAASSAGPTYEQYF,TGCAGCGTTGCTGCCTCCTCAGCGGGCCCTACCTACGAGCAGTACTTC